The rows below give T cell receptor beta chains drawn from one sample of a study of control samples from healthy donors and cancer patients. Measured with immunoSEQ multiplex PCR; TCRdb has only the in-frame clones, and not every one. Here the sample spans roughly 83,000 clones, more than 75% being singletons. Sequences were obtained from blood. These receptors were obtained from a woman aged 55-69 years in good health. Both conserved end residues are part of each CDR3. Each record gives: V gene, clone size, J gene, D gene, CDR3 DNA, CDR3 protein. A D gene is named only where the DNA matches it firmly. Size is omitted from some rows. Given values are once, few, many or a class for expanded clones.

TRBV6-5,NA,TRBJ1-5,NA,TGTGCCAGCAGGCCTGGGGAGAATAGCAATCAGCCCCAGCATTTT,CASRPGENSNQPQHF
TRBV6-6,NA,TRBJ2-3,NA,TGTGCCAGCGGGAACTTAGGGGGAACAGATACGCAGTATTTT,CASGNLGGTDTQYF
TRBV19,NA,TRBJ1-5,NA,TGTGCCAGTAGTACAGGGGTTTGGGGCAATCAGCCCCAGCATTTT,CASSTGVWGNQPQHF
TRBV5-6,NA,TRBJ1-2,NA,TGTGCCAGCAGCTATTTAAGCCTTTTGGGGATCGATGGCTACACCTTC,CASSYLSLLGIDGYTF
TRBV28,NA,TRBJ1-1,NA,TGTGCCAGCACCCCGACAGGACTCACTGAAGCTTTCTTT,CASTPTGLTEAFF
TRBV18,NA,TRBJ2-3,TRBD1,TGTGCCAGCTCCCGCCAAGACAGGGGAGATACGCAGTATTTT,CASSRQDRGDTQYF
TRBV7-9,NA,TRBJ2-1,TRBD2,TGTGCCAGCAGCTCCCTAGCGGGGGTCGGGAATGAGCAGTTCTTC,CASSSLAGVGNEQFF
TRBV6-5,NA,TRBJ1-1,NA,TGTGCCAGCAGTTTCGACCGAACTGAAGCTTTCTTT,CASSFDRTEAFF
TRBV11-3,NA,TRBJ2-1,NA,TGTGCCAGCAGCTTAGAGTTGAGGAATGAGCAGTTCTTC,CASSLELRNEQFF
TRBV7-9,NA,TRBJ2-7,NA,TGTGCCAGCAGCTTACGTACCCTTATTATGGAGCAGTACTTC,CASSLRTLIMEQYF
TRBV6-6,NA,TRBJ1-2,TRBD1,TGTGCCACCTTTGGACAGGGGGAGTTAAGCTATGGCTACACCTTC,CATFGQGELSYGYTF
TRBV29-1,once,TRBJ1-2,NA,TGCAGCGTGCCGGGGCGAAGCTATGGCTACACCTTC,CSVPGRSYGYTF
TRBV19,few,TRBJ1-2,TRBD1,TGTGCCAGTAGGGACCGGGACAGGGCTACCTATGGCTACACCTTC,CASRDRDRATYGYTF
TRBV5-6,NA,TRBJ1-2,NA,TGTGCCAGCAGCTTTGACCTGGGCTCGGTCTATGGCTACACCTTC,CASSFDLGSVYGYTF
TRBV15,once,TRBJ2-3,NA,TGTGCCACCAGCGGAGAGTTAGGGGGGGGAGATACGCAGTATTTT,CATSGELGGGDTQYF
TRBV10-2,NA,TRBJ1-2,NA,TGCGCCAGCAGTGAGTCGGGGTTTAGCTATGGCTACACCTTC,CASSESGFSYGYTF
TRBV7-9,NA,TRBJ2-7,TRBD2,TGTGCCAGCAGCCTGGGACTAGCGGGAGGGACCTACGAGCAGTACTTC,CASSLGLAGGTYEQYF
TRBV3-1/TRBV3-2,NA,TRBJ2-1,NA,TGTGCCAGCAGCCAAGTCGGGGCGAATGAGCAGTTCTTC,CASSQVGANEQFF
TRBV2,NA,TRBJ2-7,NA,TGTGCCAGCAGTGTTGCGCCCTACGAGCAGTACTTC,CASSVAPYEQYF
TRBV6-5,NA,TRBJ1-2,NA,TGTGCCAGCAGTAGGGGGAGGGCCGGCTACACCTTC,CASSRGRAGYTF
TRBV11-2,NA,TRBJ2-3,NA,TGTGCCAGCAGACGAACCGGGACTCGTTACACAGATACGCAGTATTTT,CASRRTGTRYTDTQYF
TRBV5-5,NA,TRBJ2-5,TRBD1,TGTGCCAGCAGCTCCGGGACAGGGAGCCCCCAAGAGACCCAGTACTTC,CASSSGTGSPQETQYF
TRBV18,NA,TRBJ1-2,NA,TGTGCCAGCTCAAGACAGGATAAACTAATGGGTGGCTACACCTTC,CASSRQDKLMGGYTF
TRBV3-1/TRBV3-2,NA,TRBJ1-5,NA,TGTGCCAGCCCCCGGGCCGGGTCTACCGGAAGCAATCAGCCCCAGCATTTT,CASPRAGSTGSNQPQHF
TRBV5-4,NA,TRBJ2-3,NA,TGTGCCAGCAGCTTAGTCGGGGTAAGCACAGATACGCAGTATTTT,CASSLVGVSTDTQYF
TRBV9,NA,TRBJ1-4,NA,TGTGCCAGCAACCCCTTCCCCCTCTCGGACAGCTCTCTTGCAACTAATGAAAAACTGTTTTTT,CASNPFPLSDSSLATNEKLFF
TRBV15,NA,TRBJ1-3,NA,TGTGCCACCAGCAGAGATCGGGGGGCTGGAAACACCATATATTTT,CATSRDRGAGNTIYF
TRBV18,NA,TRBJ1-3,NA,TGTGCCAGCTCCCCCGGGACCTACCTGGGGACCACCATATATTTT,CASSPGTYLGTTIYF
TRBV5-1,NA,TRBJ1-1,NA,TGCGCCAGCAGCTTGGAGGGGCTAACTGAAGCTTTCTTT,CASSLEGLTEAFF
TRBV6-5,NA,TRBJ2-7,TRBD2,TGTGCCAGCCGACTAGCCTCATCCTACGAGCAGTACTTC,CASRLASSYEQYF
TRBV6-5,NA,TRBJ2-1,TRBD2,TGTGCCAGCATTCAGACTAGCGGGGGGGGCAATGAGCAGTTCTTC,CASIQTSGGGNEQFF
TRBV12-3/TRBV12-4,few,TRBJ1-1,NA,TGTGCCTCGAAGAGGGTAATGGGGCGGGAAGCTTTCTTT,CASKRVMGREAFF
TRBV28,NA,TRBJ2-7,TRBD1,TGTGCCAGCAGTTCCAGGGGGTACGAGCAGTACTTC,CASSSRGYEQYF
TRBV19,NA,TRBJ2-1,NA,TGTGCCAGTAGTAGGACTAGGGGGGTGGGGAATGAGCAGTTCTTC,CASSRTRGVGNEQFF
TRBV4-1,NA,TRBJ1-2,NA,TGCGCCAGCAGCCAAGAGGGTATCCAGGCTGGGGGTGGCTACACCTTC,CASSQEGIQAGGGYTF
TRBV19,once,TRBJ1-1,NA,TGTGCCAGTGCAGCTAGTGGAGGGACCGGAGCCACTGAAGCTTTCTTT,CASAASGGTGATEAFF
TRBV6-5,NA,TRBJ1-4,NA,TGTGCCAGCAGGCTGGATATCGGTGAAAAACTGTTTTTT,CASRLDIGEKLFF